Listed below are T cell receptor beta chains from one sample, sequenced in a study of blood T cell repertoires in COVID-19. Assay used: immunoSEQ multiplex PCR; TCRdb lists only in-frame clones, some missing. The sample yields roughly 200,000 clones, approximately 91% seen once. Sequencing used peripheral blood. Receptor source: a man between 35 and 55 years old with acute or convalescent COVID-19. The CDR3 runs from the conserved cysteine through the conserved F or W. Fields, in order: clone size, V gene, J gene, D gene, CDR3 DNA, CDR3 protein. A D gene is named only where the DNA matches it firmly. Clone size, where shown, is once, few, many, or a class for clones that have expanded.

clone_size: -; v_call: TRBV6-5; j_call: TRBJ1-4; d_call: TRBD1; cdr3_nt: TGTGCCAGCAGTTCCGAGGGCAGGGGGGAAGAAAAACTGTTTTTT; cdr3_aa: CASSSEGRGEEKLFF
clone_size: -; v_call: TRBV9; j_call: TRBJ2-7; d_call: -; cdr3_nt: TGTGCCAGCAGCGTAGGCGGCCAACGCTACGAGCAGTACTTC; cdr3_aa: CASSVGGQRYEQYF
clone_size: -; v_call: TRBV6-4; j_call: TRBJ2-3; d_call: -; cdr3_nt: TGTGCCAGCAGTGAGGTGGCAGCGGGAGATACGCAGTATTTT; cdr3_aa: CASSEVAAGDTQYF
clone_size: -; v_call: TRBV6-6; j_call: TRBJ2-1; d_call: TRBD1; cdr3_nt: TGTGCCAGCACCGGGACAGGGGACAATGAGCAGTTCTTC; cdr3_aa: CASTGTGDNEQFF
clone_size: few; v_call: TRBV7-9; j_call: TRBJ1-2; d_call: TRBD1; cdr3_nt: TGTGCCAGCAGCGACCGGGACAGGCTCTATGGCTACACCTTC; cdr3_aa: CASSDRDRLYGYTF
clone_size: -; v_call: TRBV18; j_call: TRBJ1-2; d_call: TRBD1; cdr3_nt: TGTGCCAGCTCACCAGCGAAGGGACAGGCGAGCTACGGCTACACCTTC; cdr3_aa: CASSPAKGQASYGYTF
clone_size: -; v_call: TRBV7-9; j_call: TRBJ1-1; d_call: TRBD1; cdr3_nt: TGTGCCAGCAGCCAGAAACGGACAGGTGAAGCTTTCTTT; cdr3_aa: CASSQKRTGEAFF
clone_size: -; v_call: TRBV6-5; j_call: TRBJ1-1; d_call: -; cdr3_nt: TGTGCCAGCAGCCACACACCAGGGAACACTGAAGCTTTCTTT; cdr3_aa: CASSHTPGNTEAFF
clone_size: -; v_call: TRBV5-1; j_call: TRBJ2-2; d_call: TRBD1; cdr3_nt: TGCGCCAGCAGCTTGGTACAGGGGGCGGGCACCGGGGAGCTGTTTTTT; cdr3_aa: CASSLVQGAGTGELFF
clone_size: -; v_call: TRBV7-9; j_call: TRBJ2-2; d_call: -; cdr3_nt: TGTGCCAGCAGCTTAACTCGGCGCCAGGAGAACACCGGGGAGCTGTTTTTT; cdr3_aa: CASSLTRRQENTGELFF
clone_size: -; v_call: TRBV19; j_call: TRBJ1-6; d_call: -; cdr3_nt: TGTGCCAGTAGTATAGATCTGGAGAGAGTTAATTCACCCCTCCACTTT; cdr3_aa: CASSIDLERVNSPLHF
clone_size: -; v_call: TRBV2; j_call: TRBJ2-7; d_call: TRBD2; cdr3_nt: TGTGCCAGCAGTGAACGGCGGGGGGAATACTACGAGCAGTACTTC; cdr3_aa: CASSERRGEYYEQYF
clone_size: -; v_call: TRBV7-8; j_call: TRBJ1-2; d_call: -; cdr3_nt: TGTGCCAGCAGCTTAGGTGCCAGGGGATGGGATGGCTACACCTTC; cdr3_aa: CASSLGARGWDGYTF
clone_size: -; v_call: TRBV9; j_call: TRBJ2-2; d_call: -; cdr3_nt: TGTGCCAGCAGCGTAGAGGGACTTTTCTCCGGGGAGCTGTTTTTT; cdr3_aa: CASSVEGLFSGELFF
clone_size: -; v_call: TRBV18; j_call: TRBJ1-1; d_call: -; cdr3_nt: TGTGCCAGCCATATGGAGGGAGGCACTGAAGCTTTCTTT; cdr3_aa: CASHMEGGTEAFF
clone_size: -; v_call: TRBV24-1; j_call: TRBJ2-2; d_call: -; cdr3_nt: TGTGCCACCAGTAGCCTATCGGACACCTTAGGAACCGGGGAGCTGTTTTTT; cdr3_aa: CATSSLSDTLGTGELFF
clone_size: once; v_call: TRBV19; j_call: TRBJ2-3; d_call: TRBD1; cdr3_nt: TGTGCCAGTAGGGACAGGTCTATCAGCACAGATACGCAGTATTTT; cdr3_aa: CASRDRSISTDTQYF
clone_size: -; v_call: TRBV5-6; j_call: TRBJ2-5; d_call: TRBD1; cdr3_nt: TGTGCCAGCAGCTTGGCAGGGGGTCCGACCCAGTACTTC; cdr3_aa: CASSLAGGPTQYF
clone_size: -; v_call: TRBV6-5; j_call: TRBJ1-5; d_call: -; cdr3_nt: TGTGCCAGCAGCGGACAGAACCCTAGCAATCAGCCCCAGCATTTT; cdr3_aa: CASSGQNPSNQPQHF
clone_size: many; v_call: TRBV28; j_call: TRBJ1-2; d_call: -; cdr3_nt: TGTGCCAGCAGTCGACAGCTCGTCTATGGCTACACCTTC; cdr3_aa: CASSRQLVYGYTF
clone_size: -; v_call: TRBV24-1; j_call: TRBJ1-5; d_call: TRBD1; cdr3_nt: TGTGCCACCAGTGGGACGGGACAGCCTTCCCAGCCCCAGCATTTT; cdr3_aa: CATSGTGQPSQPQHF
clone_size: -; v_call: TRBV11-3; j_call: TRBJ2-7; d_call: -; cdr3_nt: TGTGCCAGCAGCTCGACTAACTCCTACGAGCAGTACTTC; cdr3_aa: CASSSTNSYEQYF
clone_size: once; v_call: TRBV12-5; j_call: TRBJ2-3; d_call: -; cdr3_nt: TGTGCTAGTGGTTTGGTTGTTGGGGACACCCTCACAGATACGCAGTATTTT; cdr3_aa: CASGLVVGDTLTDTQYF
clone_size: -; v_call: TRBV6-1; j_call: TRBJ1-1; d_call: -; cdr3_nt: TGTGCCAGCAGTGAAGCGAGGACAAGCACTGAAGCTTTCTTT; cdr3_aa: CASSEARTSTEAFF
clone_size: once; v_call: TRBV4-1; j_call: TRBJ1-2; d_call: TRBD1; cdr3_nt: TGCGCCAGCAGCCAAGAATTGACAGGGAACTATGGCTACACCTTC; cdr3_aa: CASSQELTGNYGYTF
clone_size: -; v_call: TRBV12-3/TRBV12-4; j_call: TRBJ1-1; d_call: -; cdr3_nt: TGTGCCACCCGTTTGGGAGAAGGGACTGAAGCTTTCTTT; cdr3_aa: CATRLGEGTEAFF
clone_size: once; v_call: TRBV18; j_call: TRBJ1-1; d_call: -; cdr3_nt: TGTGCCAGCTCACAGAGGGCCCCGAACACTGAAGCTTTCTTT; cdr3_aa: CASSQRAPNTEAFF
clone_size: -; v_call: TRBV11-3; j_call: TRBJ2-4; d_call: TRBD1; cdr3_nt: TGTGCCAGCAGCTCGGGACAGCAAAACATTCAGTACTTC; cdr3_aa: CASSSGQQNIQYF
clone_size: -; v_call: TRBV2; j_call: TRBJ1-5; d_call: TRBD1; cdr3_nt: TGTGCCAGCAGTGGCAGGGGGGCCCGCAATCAGCCCCAGCATTTT; cdr3_aa: CASSGRGARNQPQHF
clone_size: -; v_call: TRBV3-1/TRBV3-2; j_call: TRBJ2-3; d_call: TRBD2; cdr3_nt: TGTGCCAGCAGCAACGTCAAGCGGGGGAGCACAGATACGCAGTATTTT; cdr3_aa: CASSNVKRGSTDTQYF
clone_size: -; v_call: TRBV18; j_call: TRBJ2-2; d_call: TRBD1; cdr3_nt: TGTGCCAGCTCATTCCCGACAGGGGGGACGGCCGGGGAGCTGTTTTTT; cdr3_aa: CASSFPTGGTAGELFF
clone_size: -; v_call: TRBV5-4; j_call: TRBJ2-5; d_call: TRBD2; cdr3_nt: TGTGCCAGCAGCCAATCTAGCGGGGGTGTTAGTAAACAAGAGACCCAGTACTTC; cdr3_aa: CASSQSSGGVSKQETQYF
clone_size: -; v_call: TRBV13; j_call: TRBJ1-2; d_call: -; cdr3_nt: TGTGCCAGCGTGGAGCTCACGGGGGGCTACACCTTC; cdr3_aa: CASVELTGGYTF
clone_size: -; v_call: TRBV11-3; j_call: TRBJ2-2; d_call: -; cdr3_nt: TGTGCCAGCAGCTTAGGGAGTGAGCGTCAGGGATACACCGGGGAGCTGTTTTTT; cdr3_aa: CASSLGSERQGYTGELFF
clone_size: -; v_call: TRBV13; j_call: TRBJ2-3; d_call: -; cdr3_nt: TGTGCCAGCAGCTGGATAGTAGGAGGCACAGATACGCAGTATTTT; cdr3_aa: CASSWIVGGTDTQYF
clone_size: -; v_call: TRBV7-2; j_call: TRBJ1-2; d_call: TRBD1; cdr3_nt: TGTGCCAGCAGCTTAGGCAGGACAGGGACTAACTATGGCTACACCTTC; cdr3_aa: CASSLGRTGTNYGYTF
clone_size: -; v_call: TRBV30; j_call: TRBJ1-5; d_call: -; cdr3_nt: TGTGCCTGGAGCACAGGGAGCAATCAGCCCCAGCATTTT; cdr3_aa: CAWSTGSNQPQHF
clone_size: -; v_call: TRBV5-4; j_call: TRBJ2-6; d_call: -; cdr3_nt: TGTGCCAGCAGCTCCGGGGGCTCTGGGGCCAACGTCCTGACTTTC; cdr3_aa: CASSSGGSGANVLTF
clone_size: -; v_call: TRBV7-2; j_call: TRBJ2-3; d_call: TRBD2; cdr3_nt: TGTGCCAGCAGCTTAACTAGCGGGGCGGCAGATACGCAGTATTTT; cdr3_aa: CASSLTSGAADTQYF
clone_size: -; v_call: TRBV5-1; j_call: TRBJ2-7; d_call: -; cdr3_nt: TGCGCCAGCAGCTACGATACAGGCAGCTCCTACGAGCAGTACTTC; cdr3_aa: CASSYDTGSSYEQYF
clone_size: -; v_call: TRBV2; j_call: TRBJ1-2; d_call: TRBD1; cdr3_nt: TGTGCCAGCAGCGACAGGGATGGCTACACCTTC; cdr3_aa: CASSDRDGYTF
clone_size: few; v_call: TRBV4-2; j_call: TRBJ1-2; d_call: -; cdr3_nt: TGTGCCAGCAGCCAAGATAGACTATCTAACTATGGCTACACCTTC; cdr3_aa: CASSQDRLSNYGYTF
clone_size: -; v_call: TRBV15; j_call: TRBJ1-4; d_call: -; cdr3_nt: TGTGCCACCAGCAGAGAAGGGGTCGGGAGGAATGAAAAACTGTTTTTT; cdr3_aa: CATSREGVGRNEKLFF
clone_size: -; v_call: TRBV7-2; j_call: TRBJ2-7; d_call: TRBD2; cdr3_nt: TGTGCCAGCAGCTTAGCGGCAGCGGGGGCGTTTTACGAGCAGTACTTC; cdr3_aa: CASSLAAAGAFYEQYF
clone_size: -; v_call: TRBV5-4; j_call: TRBJ2-2; d_call: TRBD1; cdr3_nt: TGTGCCAGCAGCCTGGACAGGGAGAACACCGGGGAGCTGTTTTTT; cdr3_aa: CASSLDRENTGELFF
clone_size: -; v_call: TRBV7-2; j_call: TRBJ2-3; d_call: -; cdr3_nt: TGTGCCAGCAGCTTAGCGTCAGGGGTGAGGACAGATACGCAGTATTTT; cdr3_aa: CASSLASGVRTDTQYF
clone_size: -; v_call: TRBV19; j_call: TRBJ2-4; d_call: TRBD2; cdr3_nt: TGTGCCAGTAGTCCGGGGGGGGCAGCATCAATAGCCAAAAACATTCAGTACTTC; cdr3_aa: CASSPGGAASIAKNIQYF
clone_size: -; v_call: TRBV10-1; j_call: TRBJ1-1; d_call: TRBD1; cdr3_nt: TGCGCCAGCAGACCGGACAGGGCGAACACTGAAGCTTTCTTT; cdr3_aa: CASRPDRANTEAFF
clone_size: -; v_call: TRBV7-2; j_call: TRBJ1-5; d_call: -; cdr3_nt: TGTGCCAGCAGCAAACAGGGTATACAGCCCCAGCATTTT; cdr3_aa: CASSKQGIQPQHF
clone_size: -; v_call: TRBV5-6; j_call: TRBJ2-3; d_call: -; cdr3_nt: TGTGCCAGCAGCTTTGTACTTGCCAGCACAGATACGCAGTATTTT; cdr3_aa: CASSFVLASTDTQYF